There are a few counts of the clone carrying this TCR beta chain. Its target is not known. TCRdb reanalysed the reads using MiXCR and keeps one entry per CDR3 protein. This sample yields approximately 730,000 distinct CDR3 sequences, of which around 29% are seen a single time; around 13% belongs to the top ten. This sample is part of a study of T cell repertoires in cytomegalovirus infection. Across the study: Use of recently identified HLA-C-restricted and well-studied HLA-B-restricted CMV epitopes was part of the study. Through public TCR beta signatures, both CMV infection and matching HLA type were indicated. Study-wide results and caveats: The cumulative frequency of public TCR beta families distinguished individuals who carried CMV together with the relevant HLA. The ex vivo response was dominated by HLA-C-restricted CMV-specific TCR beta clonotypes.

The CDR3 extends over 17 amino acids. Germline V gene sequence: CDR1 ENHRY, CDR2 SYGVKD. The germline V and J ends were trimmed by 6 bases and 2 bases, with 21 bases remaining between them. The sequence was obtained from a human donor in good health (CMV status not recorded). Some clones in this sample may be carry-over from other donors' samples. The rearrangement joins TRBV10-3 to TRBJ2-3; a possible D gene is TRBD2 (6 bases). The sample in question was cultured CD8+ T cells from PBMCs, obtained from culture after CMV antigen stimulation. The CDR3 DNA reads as TGTGCCATCAGCCTGGAGGTTGACGGGGGTTACACAGATACGCAGTATTTT. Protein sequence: CAISLEVDGGYTDTQYF.